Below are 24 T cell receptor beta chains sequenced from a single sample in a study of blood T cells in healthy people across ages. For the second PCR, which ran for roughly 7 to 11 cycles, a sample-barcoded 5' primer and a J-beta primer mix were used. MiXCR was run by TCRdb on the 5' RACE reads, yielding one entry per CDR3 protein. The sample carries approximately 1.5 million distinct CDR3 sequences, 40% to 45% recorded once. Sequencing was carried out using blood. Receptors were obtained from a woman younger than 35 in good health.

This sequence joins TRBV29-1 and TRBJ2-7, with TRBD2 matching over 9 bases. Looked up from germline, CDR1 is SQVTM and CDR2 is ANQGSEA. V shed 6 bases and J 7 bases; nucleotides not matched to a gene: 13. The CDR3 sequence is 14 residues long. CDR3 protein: CSVEAGGPMDEQYF. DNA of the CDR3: TGCAGCGTCGAGGCGGGAGGGCCGATGGATGAGCAGTACTTC.

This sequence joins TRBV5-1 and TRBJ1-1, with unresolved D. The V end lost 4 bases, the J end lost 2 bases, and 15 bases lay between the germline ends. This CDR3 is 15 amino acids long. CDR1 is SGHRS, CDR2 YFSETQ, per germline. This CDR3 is CASSPPWSDNTEAFF. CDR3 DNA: TGCGCCAGCAGCCCCCCATGGAGCGACAACACTGAAGCTTTCTTT.

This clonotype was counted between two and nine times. The CDR3 spells CASSLSLGNYGYTF. CDR3 nucleotides: TGTGCCAGCAGTTTGAGCCTGGGTAACTATGGCTACACCTTC. This sequence joins TRBV12-3 or TRBV12-4 and TRBJ1-2; D uncertain. This CDR3 has 14 amino acids. V dropped 3 bases and J dropped 1 base, with 9 bases sitting between them.

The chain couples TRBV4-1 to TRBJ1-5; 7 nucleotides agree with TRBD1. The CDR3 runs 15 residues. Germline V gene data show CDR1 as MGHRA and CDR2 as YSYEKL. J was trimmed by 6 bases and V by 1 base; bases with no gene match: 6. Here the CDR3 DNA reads TGCGCCAGCAGCCAAGGAGGGGGCCGTTTTCAGCCCCAGCATTTT. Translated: CASSQGGGRFQPQHF.

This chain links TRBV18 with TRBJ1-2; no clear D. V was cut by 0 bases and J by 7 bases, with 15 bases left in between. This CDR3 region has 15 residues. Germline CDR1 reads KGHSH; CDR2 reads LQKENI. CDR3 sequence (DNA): TGTGCCAGCTCACCACCACAAATAGAACCCGCTGGCTACACCTTC. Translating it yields CASSPPQIEPAGYTF.

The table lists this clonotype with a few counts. DNA for the CDR3: TGTGCCAGCAGCTTAGCGGTAAGGCAGGGTTACAATGAGCAGTTCTTC. Encoded protein: CASSLAVRQGYNEQFF. The chain uses TRBV7-9 and TRBJ2-1, with a weak D call TRBD1 (5 bases). The CDR3 extends over 16 amino acids. Trimming took 0 bases from V and 4 from J, leaving 13 bases between them. Germline CDR1 SEHNR, CDR2 FQNEAQ (reference sequence).

The CDR3 reads CASSSPYEQGTYEQYF. The CDR3 bases are TGTGCCAGCAGTTCCCCCTACGAACAGGGGACCTACGAGCAGTACTTC. The rearrangement joins TRBV27 to TRBJ2-7, with TRBD1 identical over 7 bases. J was trimmed by 2 bases and V by 4 bases; bases with no gene match: 11. Looked up from germline, CDR1 is MNHEY and CDR2 is SMNVEV (reference sequence). The CDR3 has 16 amino acids.

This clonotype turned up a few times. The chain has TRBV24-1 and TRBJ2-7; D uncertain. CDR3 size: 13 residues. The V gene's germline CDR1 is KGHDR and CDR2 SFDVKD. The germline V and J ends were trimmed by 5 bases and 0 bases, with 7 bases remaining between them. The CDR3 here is CATSARNSYEQYF. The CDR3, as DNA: TGTGCCACCAGTGCCCGTAACTCCTACGAGCAGTACTTC.

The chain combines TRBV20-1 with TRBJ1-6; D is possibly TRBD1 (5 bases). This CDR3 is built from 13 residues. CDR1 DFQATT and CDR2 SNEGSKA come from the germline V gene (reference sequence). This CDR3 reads CSGTSVYNSPLHF. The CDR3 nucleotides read TGCAGCGGGACGTCAGTCTATAATTCACCCCTCCACTTT.

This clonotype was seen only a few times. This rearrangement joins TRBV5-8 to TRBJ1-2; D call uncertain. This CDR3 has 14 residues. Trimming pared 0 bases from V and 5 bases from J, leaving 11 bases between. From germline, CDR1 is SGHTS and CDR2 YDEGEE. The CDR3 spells CASSLGTRRYGYTF. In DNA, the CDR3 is TGTGCCAGCAGCTTGGGGACTCGGCGTTATGGCTACACCTTC.

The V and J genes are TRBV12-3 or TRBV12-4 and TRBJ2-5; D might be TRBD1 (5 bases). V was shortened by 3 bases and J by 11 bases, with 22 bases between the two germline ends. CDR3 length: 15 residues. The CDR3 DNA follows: TGTGCCAGCAGTTTGGCTTCGGTGGGGCCAAATGAGCAGTACTTC. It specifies CASSLASVGPNEQYF.

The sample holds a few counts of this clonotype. CDR3 loop: CASSSDRDPQETQYF. The CDR3 coding sequence is TGTGCCAGCAGTTCTGACAGGGATCCCCAAGAGACCCAGTACTTC. The rearrangement links TRBV12-3 or TRBV12-4 to TRBJ2-5, with 7 bases matching TRBD1. This CDR3 has 15 residues. Losses at the gene ends were 4 bases for V and 1 base for J; bases not matched to a gene: 6.

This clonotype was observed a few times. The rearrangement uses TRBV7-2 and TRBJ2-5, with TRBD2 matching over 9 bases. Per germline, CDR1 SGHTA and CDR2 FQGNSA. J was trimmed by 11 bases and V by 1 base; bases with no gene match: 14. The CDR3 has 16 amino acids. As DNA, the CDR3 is TGTGCCAGCAGCTTAGGTTCGTCTAGCGGGATGAATGAGCAGTACTTC. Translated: CASSLGSSSGMNEQYF.

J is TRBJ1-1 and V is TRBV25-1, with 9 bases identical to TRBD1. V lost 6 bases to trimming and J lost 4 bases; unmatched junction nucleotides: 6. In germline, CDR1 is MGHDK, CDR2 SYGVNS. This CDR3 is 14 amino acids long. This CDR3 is CASRRGDRATEAFF. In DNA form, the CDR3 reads TGTGCCAGCAGGCGGGGGGACAGGGCCACTGAAGCTTTCTTT.

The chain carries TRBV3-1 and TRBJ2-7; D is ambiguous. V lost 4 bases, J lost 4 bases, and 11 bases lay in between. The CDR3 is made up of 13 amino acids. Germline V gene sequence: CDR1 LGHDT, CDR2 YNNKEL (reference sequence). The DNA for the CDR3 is TGTGCCAGCAGCCCGACCGCAGGATACGAGCAGTACTTC. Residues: CASSPTAGYEQYF.

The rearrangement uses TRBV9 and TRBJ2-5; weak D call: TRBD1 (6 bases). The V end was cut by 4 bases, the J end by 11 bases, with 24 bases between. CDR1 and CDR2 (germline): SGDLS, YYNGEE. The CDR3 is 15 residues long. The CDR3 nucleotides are TGTGCCAGCAGCCCCGGAAGGGGGACCTACAATGAGCAGTACTTC. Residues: CASSPGRGTYNEQYF.

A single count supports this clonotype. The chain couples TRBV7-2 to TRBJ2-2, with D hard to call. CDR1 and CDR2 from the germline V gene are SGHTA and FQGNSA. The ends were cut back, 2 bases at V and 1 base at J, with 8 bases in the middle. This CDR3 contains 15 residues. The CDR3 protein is CASSLYRLNTGELFF. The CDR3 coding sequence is TGTGCCAGCAGCTTATATCGGTTGAACACCGGGGAGCTGTTTTTT.

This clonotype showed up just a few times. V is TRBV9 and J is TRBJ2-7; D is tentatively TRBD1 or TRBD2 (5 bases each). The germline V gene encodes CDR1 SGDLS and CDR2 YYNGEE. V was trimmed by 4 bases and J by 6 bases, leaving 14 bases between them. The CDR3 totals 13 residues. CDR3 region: CASSIGTAAEQYF. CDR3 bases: TGTGCCAGCAGCATCGGGACCGCGGCCGAGCAGTACTTC.

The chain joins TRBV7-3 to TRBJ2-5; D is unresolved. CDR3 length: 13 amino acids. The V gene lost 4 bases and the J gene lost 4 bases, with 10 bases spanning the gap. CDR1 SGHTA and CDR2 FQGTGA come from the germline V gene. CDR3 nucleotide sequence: TGTGCCAGCAGCTGGGCTCGCGGAGAGACCCAGTACTTC. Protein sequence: CASSWARGETQYF.

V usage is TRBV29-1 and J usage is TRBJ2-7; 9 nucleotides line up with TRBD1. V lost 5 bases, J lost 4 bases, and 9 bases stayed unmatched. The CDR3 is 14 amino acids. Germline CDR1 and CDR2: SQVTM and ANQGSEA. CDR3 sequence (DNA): TGCAGCGTTATAGACAGGGGGAAAGGGTACGAGCAGTACTTC. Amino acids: CSVIDRGKGYEQYF.

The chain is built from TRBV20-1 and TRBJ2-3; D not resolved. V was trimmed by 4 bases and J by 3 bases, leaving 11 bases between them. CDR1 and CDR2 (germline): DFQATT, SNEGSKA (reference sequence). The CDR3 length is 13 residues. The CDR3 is CSANGRITDTQYF. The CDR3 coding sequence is TGCAGTGCTAATGGACGGATAACAGATACGCAGTATTTT.

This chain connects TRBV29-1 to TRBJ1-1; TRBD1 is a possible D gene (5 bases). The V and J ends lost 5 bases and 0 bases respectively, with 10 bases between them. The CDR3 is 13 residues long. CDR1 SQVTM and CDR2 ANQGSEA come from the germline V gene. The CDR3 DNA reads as TGCAGCGTTAAGGGGCTCATGAACACTGAAGCTTTCTTT. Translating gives CSVKGLMNTEAFF. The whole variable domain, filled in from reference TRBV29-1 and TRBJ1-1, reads SAVISQKPSRDICQRGTSLTIQCQVDSQVTMMFWYRQQPGQSLTLIATANQGSEATYESGFVIDKFPISRPNLTFSTLTVSNMSPEDSSIYLCSVKGLMNTEAFFGQGTRLTVV.

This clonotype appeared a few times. CDR3: CASSGGGQVNTEAFF. CDR3 nucleotides: TGTGCCAGCAGCGGGGGGGGACAGGTGAACACTGAAGCTTTCTTT. The chain carries TRBV9 and TRBJ1-1; TRBD1 matches at 8 bases. This CDR3 has 15 residues. J was trimmed by 0 bases and V by 3 bases; bases with no gene match: 4. Germline CDR1 reads SGDLS; CDR2 reads YYNGEE.

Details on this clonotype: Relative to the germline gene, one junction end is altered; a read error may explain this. CDR3 nucleotides: TGTGCCGGCCGTGGACCAGGGAACGCCGGGGAGCTGTTTTTT. This encodes CAGRGPGNAGELFF. J is TRBJ2-2 and V is TRBV27, with D maybe TRBD1 (5 bases). The germline V gene encodes CDR1 MNHEY and CDR2 SMNVEV (reference sequence). The CDR3 spans 14 residues.